A single sample is the source of the 3 T cell receptor beta chains below, sequenced in a study of identical twins. MiXCR, applied by TCRdb to the 5' RACE reads, yields one record per CDR3 protein. The sample carries 650,000 to 750,000 distinct CDR3 sequences, 21% recorded once. This sample also appeared in a second study, on T cells expressing NK-cell markers.

Sequenced: PBMCs. These receptor sequences come from a woman aged 18-29 years in good health.

The table lists this clonotype with many counts. The chain carries TRBV29-1 and TRBJ1-1; tentatively, D is TRBD1 (6 bases). CDR3 length equals 12 residues. CDR1 and CDR2 from the germline V gene are SQVTM and ANQGSEA. V lost 7 bases and J 5 bases, leaving 14 bases between the germline ends. In DNA, the CDR3 is TGCAGCGGATTACAGGGTGGAACTGAAGCTTTCTTT. It translates to CSGLQGGTEAFF.

This clonotype occurred a few times. V and J are TRBV12-3 or TRBV12-4 and TRBJ1-3, with D perhaps matching TRBD1 (5 bases). This CDR3 has 15 amino acids. V was pared by 7 bases and J by 3 bases, with 16 bases between. The CDR3 DNA is TGTGCCAGCAACCCCGCCGGGGGGTATGGAAACACCATATATTTT. Amino acid sequence: CASNPAGGYGNTIYF.

V and J are TRBV20-1 and TRBJ1-6; D is uncertain. The CDR3 length is 15 residues. V lost 4 bases, J lost 0 bases, and 10 bases lay in between. Germline-derived CDR1 and CDR2 are DFQATT and SNEGSKA (reference sequence). In DNA form, the CDR3 reads TGCAGTGCTAAGATGGAGAGCTCCTATAATTCACCCCTCCACTTT. This encodes CSAKMESSYNSPLHF.